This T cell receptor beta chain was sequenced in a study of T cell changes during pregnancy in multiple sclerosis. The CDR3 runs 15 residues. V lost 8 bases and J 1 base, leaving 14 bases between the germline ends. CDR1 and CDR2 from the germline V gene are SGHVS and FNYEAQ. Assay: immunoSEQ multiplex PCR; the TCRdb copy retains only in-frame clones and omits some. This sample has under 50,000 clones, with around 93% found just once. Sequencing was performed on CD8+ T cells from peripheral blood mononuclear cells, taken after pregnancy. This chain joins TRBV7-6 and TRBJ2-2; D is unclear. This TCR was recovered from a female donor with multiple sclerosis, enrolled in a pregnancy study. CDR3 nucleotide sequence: TGTGCCAGCTACAGCTTACCAGGGAACACCGGGGAGCTGTTTTTT. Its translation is CASYSLPGNTGELFF.